This T cell receptor beta chain was captured in a study of T cell changes during pregnancy in multiple sclerosis. V dropped 1 base and J dropped 2 bases, with 12 bases sitting between them. The CDR3 runs to 15 residues. Germline V gene sequence: CDR1 MGHRA, CDR2 YSYEKL. Sequencing used immunoSEQ multiplex PCR; TCRdb keeps in-frame clones, though not all of them. The repertoire has approximately 61,000 clones, less than 95% of them found once; the top ten carry roughly 3.5%. This receptor was taken from a female donor in good health, enrolled as a control in a pregnancy study. This rearrangement joins TRBV4-1 to TRBJ2-7, with a tentative D call TRBD2 (6 bases). Source: peripheral blood, taken after pregnancy. The CDR3 protein is CASSQAAGYPYEQYF. In nucleotides, the CDR3 is TGCGCCAGCAGCCAAGCTGCGGGGTACCCCTACGAGCAGTACTTC.